Shown below are 32 T cell receptor beta chains from a single sample sequenced in a study of blood T cell repertoires in COVID-19 (dated by TCRdb to 2019 to 2021). Receptor libraries were prepared by the immunoSEQ multiplex PCR assay. TCRdb re-hosts the immuneACCESS table, in-frame sequences only. Its copies lack some clones; in the studies checked, an unresolved V gene accounts for under half of them, and the cause for the rest is not known. The sample has approximately 310,000 clones on record, roughly nine tenths of them singletons. The top ten clones comprise 4% to 6% of the sample. The source material was PBMCs or T cells enriched from blood (not recorded which). All receptors come from a man in his 60s who had recovered from COVID-19.

The chain is built from TRBV27 and TRBJ2-1; 7 nucleotides align to TRBD2. Trimming took 4 bases from V and 7 from J; bases not matched to a gene: 13. Germline V gene data show CDR1 as MNHEY and CDR2 as SMNVEV (reference sequence). This CDR3 has 16 amino acids. Here the CDR3 reads CASSSRREKMSNEQFF. The CDR3 DNA reads as TGTGCCAGCAGTTCGCGGCGGGAGAAAATGTCGAATGAGCAGTTCTTC.

J is TRBJ2-5 and V is TRBV29-1; 8 bases align to TRBD2. The CDR3 covers 13 residues. V shed 6 bases, J shed 4 bases, and the junction held 7 bases outside the gene matches. Germline CDR1 reads SQVTM; CDR2 reads ANQGSEA. CDR3 residues: CSVRISGTETQYF. The CDR3 nucleotides are TGCAGCGTACGGATTAGCGGGACAGAGACCCAGTACTTC.

This chain joins TRBV18 and TRBJ1-1; 7 nucleotides agree with TRBD1. This CDR3 has 14 residues. Losses at the gene ends were 3 bases for V and 3 bases for J; bases not matched to a gene: 4. Germline V gives CDR1 KGHSH, CDR2 LQKENI. CDR3: CASSPTGRDTEAFF. CDR3 nucleotide sequence: TGTGCCAGCTCACCGACAGGGCGTGACACTGAAGCTTTCTTT. The variable domain in full, with the rest retrieved from reference TRBV18 and TRBJ1-1, is NAGVMQNPRHLVRRRGQEARLRCSPMKGHSHVYWYRQLPEEGLKFMVYLQKENIIDESGMPKERFSAEFPKEGPSILRIQQVVRGDSAAYFCASSPTGRDTEAFFGQGTRLTVV.

For this clone: The sample has other DNA sequences that encode this CDR3 too. This chain uses TRBV18 with TRBJ1-4; 8 bases are shared with TRBD1. Trimming took 3 bases from V and 4 from J; bases not matched to a gene: 4. Germline assignment: CDR1 KGHSH and CDR2 LQKENI. The CDR3 has 15 residues. CDR3 in amino acids: CASSPQGAGNEKLFF. DNA for the CDR3: TGTGCCAGCTCACCGCAGGGGGCTGGTAATGAAAAACTGTTTTTT.

The table lists this clone with a count of one. This sequence joins TRBV28 and TRBJ1-2, with D maybe TRBD1 (6 bases). Trimming shortened V by 6 bases and J by 6 bases, and 23 bases separated the two germline ends. The germline gives CDR1 MDHEN, CDR2 SYDVKM. This CDR3 spans 16 amino acids. The CDR3 protein is CASRTSGGGGRNGYTF. Written as DNA, the CDR3 is TGTGCCAGCAGAACCTCGGGGGGAGGGGGTAGAAATGGCTACACCTTC.

The chain combines TRBV14 with TRBJ2-5; the match to TRBD2 covers 10 bases. Germline CDR1 SGHDN, CDR2 FVKESK. The CDR3 covers 14 residues. V trimming: 5 bases; J trimming: 2 bases; junction bases outside the gene matches: 2. Written as DNA, the CDR3 is TGTGCCAGCAGCGGGACTAGCGTACAAGAGACCCAGTACTTC. The encoded protein is CASSGTSVQETQYF.

The V gene is TRBV9, the J gene TRBJ2-1, with a possible D match to TRBD1 (5 bases). Between the trimmed V and J ends, which lost 2 bases and 9 bases, there was a span of 15 bases. CDR1 and CDR2 from the germline V gene are SGDLS and YYNGEE. The CDR3 has 14 residues. The CDR3, as DNA: TGTGCCAGCAGCGTCCAGGGCCGGCAGGGTGAGCAGTTCTTC. Translation: CASSVQGRQGEQFF. Full variable domain (missing parts from reference TRBV9 and TRBJ2-1): DSGVTQTPKHLITATGQRVTLRCSPRSGDLSVYWYQQSLDQGLQFLIQYYNGEERAKGNILERFSAQQFPDLHSELNLSSLELGDSALYFCASSVQGRQGEQFFGPGTRLTVL.

The chain recombines TRBV6-5 with TRBJ2-7, with 7 bases that match TRBD1. This CDR3 is built from 13 residues. The J segment lost 4 bases and the V segment lost 5 bases, leaving 5 bases of the junction unmatched. From germline, CDR1 is MNHEY and CDR2 SVGAGI. CDR3 nucleotides: TGTGCCAGCAGTACCCTGACAGGGTACGAGCAGTACTTC. It is translated as CASSTLTGYEQYF.

The chain employs TRBV4-1 and TRBJ1-5; D might be TRBD1 (6 bases). Between the trimmed V and J ends, which lost 0 bases and 4 bases, there was a span of 13 bases. Germline CDR1 is MGHRA and CDR2 is YSYEKL. The CDR3 totals 16 residues. CDR3 DNA: TGCGCCAGCAGCCAAGATGCTTGGGGGCCTAATCAGCCCCAGCATTTT. Its protein is CASSQDAWGPNQPQHF.

The CDR3 DNA reads as TGCGCCAGCAGCTTGGGGAGTCGAGCGCGACTCCAAGAGACCCAGTACTTC. This gives the protein CASSLGSRARLQETQYF. This rearrangement joins TRBV5-1 to TRBJ2-5, with D uncertain. Germline V CDR1 and CDR2: SGHRS, YFSETQ. The V gene lost 0 bases and the J gene lost 1 base, with 16 bases spanning the gap. The CDR3 covers 17 residues.

V is TRBV5-5 and J is TRBJ1-2; TRBD1 matches 12 bases. The CDR3 is 17 residues long. CDR1 is SGHKS, CDR2 YYEKEE, per germline (reference sequence). V lost 7 bases and J lost 8; bases outside the gene matches: 18. CDR3 in DNA: TGTGCCAGCCTCCTTACGGGGAGGGGACAGGGGGCGGAAGGCTACACCTTC. Protein product: CASLLTGRGQGAEGYTF.

The chain carries TRBV7-2 and TRBJ1-1, with unresolved D. Germline V gives CDR1 SGHTA, CDR2 FQGNSA. Trimming stripped 0 bases from V and 7 bases from J, with 12 bases between. This CDR3 spans 14 amino acids. CDR3 nucleotides: TGTGCCAGCAGCTTAGCTCGAACTCTCCTTGAAGCTTTCTTT. Translation: CASSLARTLLEAFF.

The J gene is TRBJ2-1, the V gene TRBV5-1; D gene uncertain. CDR3 length: 14 amino acids. Deletions cut 2 bases from V and 5 bases from J, with 11 bases between. The germline V gene has CDR1 SGHRS and CDR2 YFSETQ. As DNA, the CDR3 is TGCGCCAGCAGCTTTCTTGCAGGAAACAATGAGCAGTTCTTC. Its protein product is CASSFLAGNNEQFF.

The V gene is TRBV29-1, the J gene TRBJ1-1; D is possibly TRBD1 (6 bases). The ends were cut back, 3 bases at V and 1 base at J, with 18 bases in the middle. Germline values: CDR1 SQVTM, CDR2 ANQGSEA. The CDR3 consists of 16 residues. The CDR3, as DNA: TGCAGCGTTGATGGGGGGGCGCAGCGACAGAACACTGAAGCTTTCTTT. The encoded protein is CSVDGGAQRQNTEAFF.

The chain recombines TRBV5-1 with TRBJ2-7; 13 bases are a match to TRBD2. The CDR3 spans 16 residues. CDR1 is SGHRS and CDR2 is YFSETQ in the germline V gene. Germline trimming cut 3 bases from V and 4 bases from J; bases unmatched to any gene: 7. The CDR3 reads CASSSGTSGILYEQYF. CDR3 DNA sequence: TGCGCCAGCAGCTCGGGGACTAGCGGGATATTATACGAGCAGTACTTC.

Only a few counts were recorded for this clone. The chain recombines TRBV6-5 with TRBJ1-5; perhaps TRBD1 as D (6 bases). V was pared by 4 bases and J by 3 bases, with 10 bases between. This CDR3 has 14 residues. CDR1 and CDR2 from the germline V gene are MNHEY and SVGAGI. The chain's CDR3 is CASSSPGDNQPQHF. The CDR3 DNA reads as TGTGCCAGCAGTTCTCCAGGGGACAATCAGCCCCAGCATTTT.

V and J are TRBV28 and TRBJ2-2; D remains unclear. V was pared by 10 bases and J by 3 bases, with 15 bases between. The CDR3 has 14 amino acids. Germline V gene sequence: CDR1 MDHEN, CDR2 SYDVKM. CDR3 sequence: CATSVLSDTGELFF. The CDR3 bases are TGTGCCACCTCAGTCCTGTCAGACACCGGGGAGCTGTTTTTT. Drawing the rest from reference TRBV28 and TRBJ2-2, the complete variable domain is DVKVTQSSRYLVKRTGEKVFLECVQDMDHENMFWYRQDPGLGLRLIYFSYDVKMKEKGDIPEGYSVSREKKERFSLILESASTNQTSMYLCATSVLSDTGELFFGEGSRLTVL.

The V call is TRBV4-2, the J call TRBJ2-7; a possible D gene is TRBD1 (6 bases). This CDR3 spans 18 amino acids. The germline V gene encodes CDR1 LGHNA and CDR2 YNFKEQ. V shed 0 bases and J shed 4 bases, with 22 bases lying between them. The CDR3 DNA sequence: TGTGCCAGCAGCCAAGATAATTGGGTCACAGGGATGATTTACGAGCAGTACTTC. Encoded protein: CASSQDNWVTGMIYEQYF.

V is TRBV7-9 and J is TRBJ2-7; TRBD2 matches at 14 bases. CDR3 length: 15 residues. The germline V gene encodes CDR1 SEHNR and CDR2 FQNEAQ (reference sequence). With 5 bases clipped from V and 6 bases from J, the junction kept 6 bases outside the gene matches. CDR3: CASSRTSGRFGEQYF. The CDR3 DNA sequence: TGTGCCAGCAGCAGGACTAGCGGGAGGTTCGGCGAGCAGTACTTC.

The V and J genes are TRBV4-1 and TRBJ2-3, with 12 bases identical to TRBD2. The germline V gene encodes CDR1 MGHRA and CDR2 YSYEKL. Trimming took 1 base from V and 1 from J; bases not matched to a gene: 9. The CDR3 covers 19 residues. CDR3 amino acids: CASSQGPPRLAGGTDTQYF. The DNA for the CDR3 is TGCGCCAGCAGCCAAGGTCCCCCGAGACTAGCGGGAGGCACAGATACGCAGTATTTT.

The gene calls are TRBV2 and TRBJ2-1; a weak D match, TRBD1 (5 bases). This CDR3 spans 14 amino acids. Germline assignment: CDR1 SNHLY and CDR2 FYNNEI. V was trimmed by 8 bases and J by 5 bases, leaving 16 bases between them. The CDR3: CASDRDRLNNEQFF. The CDR3 DNA sequence: TGTGCCAGCGACCGCGACAGACTTAACAATGAGCAGTTCTTC.

The genes are TRBV7-3 and TRBJ2-5; no reliable D call. The CDR3 is 14 amino acids. Germline V gene sequence: CDR1 SGHTA, CDR2 FQGTGA. With 3 bases removed from V and 1 base from J, the gap between germline ends came to 9 bases. The CDR3 here is CASSFSPGQETQYF. CDR3 nucleotides: TGTGCCAGCAGCTTCTCACCGGGCCAAGAGACCCAGTACTTC.

This clone is a singleton in its sample. CDR3 protein: CASSLVGGSYNEQFF. The DNA for the CDR3 is TGCGCCAGCAGCTTGGTCGGGGGCTCCTACAATGAGCAGTTCTTC. The chain recombines TRBV5-1 with TRBJ2-1, with TRBD2 as a possible D gene (6 bases). Germline CDR1 reads SGHRS; CDR2 reads YFSETQ. This CDR3 is 15 amino acids long. Trimming stripped 0 bases from V and 0 bases from J, with 7 bases between.

The V call is TRBV30, the J call TRBJ1-6, with TRBD1 as a possible D gene (6 bases). Germline CDR1 is GTSNPN and CDR2 is SVGIG (reference sequence). This CDR3 is built from 14 residues. Trimming took off 0 bases at V and 8 bases at J, with 11 bases between the two ends. The CDR3 sequence: CAWSVEQGDSPLHF. For the CDR3, the DNA is TGTGCCTGGAGTGTCGAACAGGGCGATTCACCCCTCCACTTT.

The CDR3 DNA sequence: TGTGCCAGCAGCTTAGCGCTGGGACTGTCCTACGAGCAGTACTTC. This gives the protein CASSLALGLSYEQYF. The V gene is TRBV11-1, the J gene TRBJ2-7; D is perhaps TRBD2 (6 bases). There are 15 residues in the CDR3. The germline V and J ends were trimmed by 0 bases and 1 base, with 10 bases remaining between them. The germline gives CDR1 SGHAT, CDR2 FQDESV (reference sequence).

The chain employs TRBV27 and TRBJ2-7; weak D call: TRBD1 (6 bases). Germline V gene lookup returns CDR1 MNHEY and CDR2 SMNVEV (reference sequence). The ends were cut back, 5 bases at V and 0 bases at J, with 26 bases in the middle. This CDR3 region has 19 residues. CDR3 nucleotide sequence: TGTGCCAGCAGTCCCGGAGTGTTCACGCTACAGGGAACCTCCTACGAGCAGTACTTC. Protein sequence: CASSPGVFTLQGTSYEQYF.

The J gene is TRBJ2-2, the V gene TRBV19, with 9 bases aligning to TRBD2. Germline loops: CDR1 LNHDA, CDR2 SQIVND (reference sequence). V trimming: 1 base; J trimming: 2 bases; junction bases outside the gene matches: 2. This CDR3 has 16 amino acids. CDR3 residues: CASSIGGRDNTGELFF. The CDR3 DNA reads as TGTGCCAGTAGTATAGGCGGGAGGGATAACACCGGGGAGCTGTTTTTT.

The genes are TRBV19 and TRBJ1-2; no clear D. V dropped 1 base and J dropped 1 base, with 7 bases sitting between them. CDR1 is LNHDA, CDR2 SQIVND, per germline (reference sequence). The CDR3 extends over 14 amino acids. The CDR3 reads CASSIGPNNYGYTF. CDR3 nucleotide sequence: TGTGCCAGTAGTATAGGTCCAAATAACTATGGCTACACCTTC.

The chain recombines TRBV5-5 with TRBJ2-7, with D possibly matching TRBD1 (6 bases). This CDR3 comprises 15 residues. Trimming took off 4 bases at V and 2 bases at J, with 16 bases between the two ends. The germline V gene has CDR1 SGHKS and CDR2 YYEKEE (reference sequence). CDR3 sequence reads: CASSTLKTGAYEQYF. The CDR3 nucleotides read TGTGCCAGCAGCACCCTTAAGACAGGCGCCTACGAGCAGTACTTC.

The chain joins TRBV27 to TRBJ2-5; the match to TRBD1 covers 8 bases. Germline V gene data show CDR1 as MNHEY and CDR2 as SMNVEV (reference sequence). The CDR3 loop spans 14 amino acids. The junction had 11 bases not matched to a gene; V was cut back by 9 bases and J by 5 bases. Written as DNA, the CDR3 is TGTGCCAGTAAACAGGGGGTGGACGGTGAGACCCAGTACTTC. It yields the protein CASKQGVDGETQYF.

This clone was seen just once. The J gene is TRBJ2-5, the V gene TRBV9; 7 bases are shared with TRBD2. V trimming: 4 bases; J trimming: 4 bases; junction bases outside the gene matches: 10. The CDR3 totals 15 residues. Germline assignment: CDR1 SGDLS and CDR2 YYNGEE. CDR3 residues: CASSSPQGGRETQYF. The CDR3, as DNA: TGTGCCAGCAGCTCCCCGCAGGGAGGGAGAGAGACCCAGTACTTC.

CDR3 bases: TGCGCCAGCAGTGATCTGACAGGGGGCACTGAAGCTTTCTTT. Translation gives CASSDLTGGTEAFF. The V gene is TRBV5-1, the J gene TRBJ1-1; TRBD1 matches 9 bases. Germline V gene data show CDR1 as SGHRS and CDR2 as YFSETQ. V lost 5 bases, J lost 4 bases, and 6 bases stayed unmatched. The CDR3 is made up of 14 amino acids.